This TCR beta chain was captured by sequencing in a study of T cells in tuberculosis. Study summary: Within 7 days of starting treatment, or before, PBMC were stored. Findings and limits, study-wide: GMM-specific TCRs were nearer to active tuberculosis alpha repertoires, suggesting expansion.

Time point reported: new active TB diagnosis, blood taken before or within 7 days of starting treatment. Each clinical donor contributed on average around 92,000 T cells from unsorted cryopreserved PBMC. The CDR3 totals 14 residues. The junction had 2 bases not matched to a gene; V was cut back by 1 base and J by 6 bases. The germline V gene encodes CDR1 MGHRA and CDR2 YSYEKL. A remark on this clone: Its antigen remains unknown.

Sequencing was performed with immunoSEQ multiplex PCR; in TCRdb, only in-frame clones are kept and a portion is missing. This table has about 35,000 clones, more than 85% appearing once. The receptor was derived from an adult with tuberculosis. Source: PBMCs, taken at tuberculosis diagnosis. This chain connects TRBV4-1 to TRBJ2-1; 8 positions match TRBD1. In nucleotides, the CDR3 is TGCGCCAGCAGCCAAGGGACAGGGTCCAATGAGCAGTTCTTC. Encoded protein: CASSQGTGSNEQFF.